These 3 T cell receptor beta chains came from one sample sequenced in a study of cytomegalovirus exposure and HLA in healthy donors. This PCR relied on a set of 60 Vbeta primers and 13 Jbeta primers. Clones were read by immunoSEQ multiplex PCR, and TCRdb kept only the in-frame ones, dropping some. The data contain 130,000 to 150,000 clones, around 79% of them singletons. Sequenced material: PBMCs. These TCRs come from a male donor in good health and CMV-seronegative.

The CDR3 loop reads CASSVGTEETQYF. CDR3 in DNA: TGTGCCAGCAGCGTCGGGACAGAAGAGACCCAGTACTTC. The V and J genes are TRBV9 and TRBJ2-5, with 7 bases that match TRBD1. The ends lost 2 bases at V and 3 bases at J; junction bases unmatched: 1. The germline CDR1 and CDR2 sequences are SGDLS and YYNGEE. This CDR3 spans 13 amino acids.

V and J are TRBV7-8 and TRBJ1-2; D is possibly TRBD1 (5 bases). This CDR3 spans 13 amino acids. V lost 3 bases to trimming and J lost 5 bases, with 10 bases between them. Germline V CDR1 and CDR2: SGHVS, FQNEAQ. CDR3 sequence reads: CASSFQGYYGYTF. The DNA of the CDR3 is TGTGCCAGCAGCTTTCAGGGATATTATGGCTACACCTTC. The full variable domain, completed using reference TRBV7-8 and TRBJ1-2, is GAGVSQSPRYKVAKRGQDVALRCDPISGHVSLFWYQQALGQGPEFLTYFQNEAQLDKSGLPSDRFFAERPEGSVSTLKIQRTQQEDSAVYLCASSFQGYYGYTFGSGTRLTVV.

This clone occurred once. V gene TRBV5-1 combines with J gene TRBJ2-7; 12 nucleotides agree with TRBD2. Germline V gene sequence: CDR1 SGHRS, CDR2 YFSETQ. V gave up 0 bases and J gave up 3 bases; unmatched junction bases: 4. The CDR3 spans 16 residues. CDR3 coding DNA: TGCGCCAGCAGCTTGGTTAGGACTAGCGGGAACTACGAGCAGTACTTC. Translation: CASSLVRTSGNYEQYF.